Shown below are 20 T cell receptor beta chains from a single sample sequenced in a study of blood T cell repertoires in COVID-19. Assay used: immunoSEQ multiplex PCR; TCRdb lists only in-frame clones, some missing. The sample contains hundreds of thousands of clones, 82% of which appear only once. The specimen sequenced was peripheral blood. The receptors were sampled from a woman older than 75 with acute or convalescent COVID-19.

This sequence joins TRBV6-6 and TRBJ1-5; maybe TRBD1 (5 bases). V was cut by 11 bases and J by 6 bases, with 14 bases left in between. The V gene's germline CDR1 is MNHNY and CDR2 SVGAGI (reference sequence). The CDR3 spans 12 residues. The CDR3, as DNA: TGTGCCGCCCGGGGGGGTAGTCAGCCCCAGCATTTT. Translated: CAARGGSQPQHF.

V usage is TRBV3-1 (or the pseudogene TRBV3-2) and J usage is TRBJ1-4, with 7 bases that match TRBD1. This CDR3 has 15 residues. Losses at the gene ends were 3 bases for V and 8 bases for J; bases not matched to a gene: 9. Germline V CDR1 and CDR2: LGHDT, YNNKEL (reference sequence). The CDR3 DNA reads TGTGCCAGCAGCCAGGTCGGGACAGTACGGGAAAAACTGTTTTTT. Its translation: CASSQVGTVREKLFF.

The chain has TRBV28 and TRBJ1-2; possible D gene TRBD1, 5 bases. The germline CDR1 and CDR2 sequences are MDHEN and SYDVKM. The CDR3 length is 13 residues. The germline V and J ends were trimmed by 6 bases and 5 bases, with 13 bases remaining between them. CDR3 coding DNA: TGTGCCAGCAGACAGACAGCTCGATATGGCTACACCTTC. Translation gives CASRQTARYGYTF.

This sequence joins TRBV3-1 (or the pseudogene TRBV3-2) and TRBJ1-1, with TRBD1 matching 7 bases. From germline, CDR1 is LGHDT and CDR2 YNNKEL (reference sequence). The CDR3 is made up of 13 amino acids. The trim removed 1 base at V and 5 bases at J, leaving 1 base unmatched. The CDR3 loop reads CASSQGDRTEAFF. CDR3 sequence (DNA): TGTGCCAGCAGCCAAGGGGACAGAACTGAAGCTTTCTTT.

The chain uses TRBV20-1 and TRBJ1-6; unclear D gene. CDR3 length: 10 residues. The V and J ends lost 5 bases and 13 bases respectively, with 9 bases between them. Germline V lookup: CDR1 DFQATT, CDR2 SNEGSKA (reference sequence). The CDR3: CSASPSPLHF. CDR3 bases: TGCAGTGCTTCCCCCTCCCCCCTCCACTTT.

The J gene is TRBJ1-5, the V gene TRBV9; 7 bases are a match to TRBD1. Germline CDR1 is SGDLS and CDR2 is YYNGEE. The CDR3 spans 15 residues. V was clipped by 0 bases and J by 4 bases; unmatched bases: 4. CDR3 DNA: TGTGCCAGCAGCGTAGGGGACAGCCAGAATCAGCCCCAGCATTTT. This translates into CASSVGDSQNQPQHF.

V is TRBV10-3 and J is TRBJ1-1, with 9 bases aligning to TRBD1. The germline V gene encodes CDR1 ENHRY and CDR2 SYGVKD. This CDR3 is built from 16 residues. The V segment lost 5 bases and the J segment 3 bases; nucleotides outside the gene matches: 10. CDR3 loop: CAISTGTGRRDTEAFF. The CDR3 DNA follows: TGTGCCATCAGTACCGGGACAGGGAGGAGGGACACTGAAGCTTTCTTT.

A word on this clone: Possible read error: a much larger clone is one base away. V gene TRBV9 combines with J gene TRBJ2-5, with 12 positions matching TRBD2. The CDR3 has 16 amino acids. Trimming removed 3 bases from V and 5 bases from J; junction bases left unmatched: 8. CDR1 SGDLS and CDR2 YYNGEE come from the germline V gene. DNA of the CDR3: TGTGCCAGCAGCGGCGAGCTAGCGGGGGGGTGGGAGACCCAGTACTTC. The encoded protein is CASSGELAGGWETQYF.

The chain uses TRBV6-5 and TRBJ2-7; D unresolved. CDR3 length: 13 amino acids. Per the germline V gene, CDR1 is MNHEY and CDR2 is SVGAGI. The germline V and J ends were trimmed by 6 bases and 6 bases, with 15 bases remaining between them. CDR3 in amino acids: CASRRSVLGEQYF. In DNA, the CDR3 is TGTGCCAGCAGAAGGAGCGTCCTGGGCGAGCAGTACTTC.

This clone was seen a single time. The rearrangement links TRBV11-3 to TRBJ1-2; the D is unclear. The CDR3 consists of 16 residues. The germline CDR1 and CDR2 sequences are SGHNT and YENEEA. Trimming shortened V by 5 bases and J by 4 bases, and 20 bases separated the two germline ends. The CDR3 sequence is CASSPRRGLLSYGYTF. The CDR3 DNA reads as TGTGCCAGCAGCCCAAGACGAGGGCTTCTCTCCTATGGCTACACCTTC. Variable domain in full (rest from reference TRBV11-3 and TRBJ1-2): EAGVVQSPRYKIIEKKQPVAFWCNPISGHNTLYWYLQNLGQGPELLIRYENEEAVDDSQLPKDRFSAERLKGVDSTLKIQPAELGDSAVYLCASSPRRGLLSYGYTFGSGTRLTVV.

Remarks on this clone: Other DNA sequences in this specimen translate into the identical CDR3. The DNA for the CDR3 is TGCGCCAGCAGCTTGGCCGGGCAGGGAGGAACTGAAGCTTTCTTT. Translated, it gives CASSLAGQGGTEAFF. This chain joins TRBV5-1 and TRBJ1-1; tentative D call: TRBD1 (5 bases). This CDR3 contains 15 residues. Germline values: CDR1 SGHRS, CDR2 YFSETQ. Trimming pared 0 bases from V and 5 bases from J, leaving 14 bases between.

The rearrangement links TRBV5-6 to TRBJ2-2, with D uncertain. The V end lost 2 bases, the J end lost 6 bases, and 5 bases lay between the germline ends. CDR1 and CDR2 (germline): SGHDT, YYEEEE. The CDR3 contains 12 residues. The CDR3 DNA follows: TGTGCCAGCAGCTTAAGCTCCGGGGAGCTGTTTTTT. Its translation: CASSLSSGELFF.

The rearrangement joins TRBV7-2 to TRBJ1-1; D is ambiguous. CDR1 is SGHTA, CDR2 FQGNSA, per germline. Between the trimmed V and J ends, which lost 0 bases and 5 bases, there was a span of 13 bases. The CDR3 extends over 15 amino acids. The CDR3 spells CASSLAEGLGTEAFF. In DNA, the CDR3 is TGTGCCAGCAGCTTAGCGGAGGGTTTGGGTACTGAAGCTTTCTTT.

The chain's CDR3 is CASSPREGRHGYTF. As DNA, the CDR3 is TGTGCCAGCAGTCCCCGGGAGGGTCGTCATGGCTACACCTTC. This rearrangement joins TRBV27 to TRBJ1-2; D uncertain. This CDR3 region has 14 residues. CDR1 and CDR2 (germline): MNHEY, SMNVEV (reference sequence). Trimming took 5 bases from V and 6 from J, leaving 16 bases between them.

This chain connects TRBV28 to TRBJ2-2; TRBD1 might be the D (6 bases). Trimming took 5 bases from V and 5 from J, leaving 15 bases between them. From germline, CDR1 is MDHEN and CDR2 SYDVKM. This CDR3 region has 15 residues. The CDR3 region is CASSLTGQGTGELFF. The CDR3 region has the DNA TGTGCCAGCAGTCTCACCGGGCAGGGGACCGGGGAGCTGTTTTTT.

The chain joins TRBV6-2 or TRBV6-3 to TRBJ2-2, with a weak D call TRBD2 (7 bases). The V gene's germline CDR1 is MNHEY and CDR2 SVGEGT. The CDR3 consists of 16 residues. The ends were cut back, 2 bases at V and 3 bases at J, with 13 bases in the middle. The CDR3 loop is CASSYGGAVDTGELFF. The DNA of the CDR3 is TGTGCCAGCAGTTACGGGGGGGCAGTGGACACCGGGGAGCTGTTTTTT.

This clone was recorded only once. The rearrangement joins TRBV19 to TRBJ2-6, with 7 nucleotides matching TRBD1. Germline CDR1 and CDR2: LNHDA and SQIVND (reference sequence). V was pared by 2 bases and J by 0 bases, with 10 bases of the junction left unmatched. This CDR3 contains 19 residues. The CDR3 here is CASSINWGRGSSGANVLTF. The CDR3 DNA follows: TGTGCCAGTAGTATAAATTGGGGCAGGGGGTCCTCTGGGGCCAACGTCCTGACTTTC. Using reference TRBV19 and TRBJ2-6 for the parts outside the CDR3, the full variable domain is DGGITQSPKYLFRKEGQNVTLSCEQNLNHDAMYWYRQDPGQGLRLIYYSQIVNDFQKGDIAEGYSVSREKKESFPLTVTSAQKNPTAFYLCASSINWGRGSSGANVLTFGAGSRLTVL.

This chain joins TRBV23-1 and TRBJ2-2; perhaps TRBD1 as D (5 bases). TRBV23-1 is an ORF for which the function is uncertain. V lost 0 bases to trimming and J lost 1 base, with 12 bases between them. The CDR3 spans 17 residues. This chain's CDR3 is CASSQSKGQENTGELFF. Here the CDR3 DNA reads TGCGCCAGCAGTCAATCGAAGGGGCAGGAGAACACCGGGGAGCTGTTTTTT.

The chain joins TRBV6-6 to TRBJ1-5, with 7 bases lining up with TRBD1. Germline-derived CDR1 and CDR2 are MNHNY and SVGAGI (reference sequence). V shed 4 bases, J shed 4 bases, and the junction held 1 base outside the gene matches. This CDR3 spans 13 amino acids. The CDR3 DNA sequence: TGTGCCAGCAGTTTGACAGGGAATCAGCCCCAGCATTTT. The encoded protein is CASSLTGNQPQHF.

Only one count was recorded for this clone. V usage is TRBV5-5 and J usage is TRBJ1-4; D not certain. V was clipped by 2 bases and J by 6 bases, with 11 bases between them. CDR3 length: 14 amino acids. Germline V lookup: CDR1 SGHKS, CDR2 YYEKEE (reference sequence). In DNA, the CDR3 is TGTGCCAGCAGCTTCGCAGGCCAGGATGAAAAACTGTTTTTT. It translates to CASSFAGQDEKLFF.